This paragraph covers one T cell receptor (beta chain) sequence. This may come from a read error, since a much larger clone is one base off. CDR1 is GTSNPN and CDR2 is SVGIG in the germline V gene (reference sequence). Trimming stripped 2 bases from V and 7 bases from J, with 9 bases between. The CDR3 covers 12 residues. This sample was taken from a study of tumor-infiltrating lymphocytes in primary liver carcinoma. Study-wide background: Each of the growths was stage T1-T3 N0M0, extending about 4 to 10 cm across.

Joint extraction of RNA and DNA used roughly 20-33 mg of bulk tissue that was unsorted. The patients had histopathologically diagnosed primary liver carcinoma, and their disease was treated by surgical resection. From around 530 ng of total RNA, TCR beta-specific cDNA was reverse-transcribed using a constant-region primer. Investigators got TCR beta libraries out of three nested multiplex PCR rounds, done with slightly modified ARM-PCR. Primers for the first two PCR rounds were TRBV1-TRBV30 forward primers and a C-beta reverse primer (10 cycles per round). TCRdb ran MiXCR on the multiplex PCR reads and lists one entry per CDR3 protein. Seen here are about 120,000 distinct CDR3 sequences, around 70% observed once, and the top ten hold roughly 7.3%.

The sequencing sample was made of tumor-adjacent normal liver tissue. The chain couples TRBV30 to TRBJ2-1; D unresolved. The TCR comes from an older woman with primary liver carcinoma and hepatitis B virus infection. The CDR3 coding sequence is TGTGCCTGGAGTTCAGTACTAAATGAGCAGTTCTTC. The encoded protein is CAWSSVLNEQFF.